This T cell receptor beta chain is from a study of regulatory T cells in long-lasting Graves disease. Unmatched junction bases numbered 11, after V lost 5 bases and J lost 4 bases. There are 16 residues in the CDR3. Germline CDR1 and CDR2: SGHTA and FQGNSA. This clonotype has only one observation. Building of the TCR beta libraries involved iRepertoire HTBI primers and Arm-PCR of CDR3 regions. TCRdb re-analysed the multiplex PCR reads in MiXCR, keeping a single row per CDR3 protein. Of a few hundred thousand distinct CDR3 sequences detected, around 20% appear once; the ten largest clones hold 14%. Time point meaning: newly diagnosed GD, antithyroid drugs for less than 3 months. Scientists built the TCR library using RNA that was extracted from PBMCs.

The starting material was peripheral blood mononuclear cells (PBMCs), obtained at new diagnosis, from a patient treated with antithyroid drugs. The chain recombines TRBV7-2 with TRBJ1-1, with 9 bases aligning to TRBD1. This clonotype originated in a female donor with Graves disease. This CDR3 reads CASSVQTGGSGTEAFF. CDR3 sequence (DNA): TGTGCCAGCAGCGTCCAGACAGGGGGGTCGGGCACTGAAGCTTTCTTT.